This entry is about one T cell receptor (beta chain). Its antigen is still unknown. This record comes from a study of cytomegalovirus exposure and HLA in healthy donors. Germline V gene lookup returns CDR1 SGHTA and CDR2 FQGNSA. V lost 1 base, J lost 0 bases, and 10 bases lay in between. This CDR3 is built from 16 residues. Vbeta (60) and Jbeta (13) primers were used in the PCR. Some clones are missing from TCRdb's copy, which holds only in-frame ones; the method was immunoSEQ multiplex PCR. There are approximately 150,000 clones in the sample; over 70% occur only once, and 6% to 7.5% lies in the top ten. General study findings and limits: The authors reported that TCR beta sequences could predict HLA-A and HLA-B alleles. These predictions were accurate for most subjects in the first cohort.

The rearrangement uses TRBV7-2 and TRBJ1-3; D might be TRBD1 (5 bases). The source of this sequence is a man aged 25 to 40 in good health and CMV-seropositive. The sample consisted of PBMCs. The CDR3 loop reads CASSLGQGFSGNTIYF. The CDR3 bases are TGTGCCAGCAGCTTAGGTCAGGGATTCTCTGGAAACACCATATATTTT.